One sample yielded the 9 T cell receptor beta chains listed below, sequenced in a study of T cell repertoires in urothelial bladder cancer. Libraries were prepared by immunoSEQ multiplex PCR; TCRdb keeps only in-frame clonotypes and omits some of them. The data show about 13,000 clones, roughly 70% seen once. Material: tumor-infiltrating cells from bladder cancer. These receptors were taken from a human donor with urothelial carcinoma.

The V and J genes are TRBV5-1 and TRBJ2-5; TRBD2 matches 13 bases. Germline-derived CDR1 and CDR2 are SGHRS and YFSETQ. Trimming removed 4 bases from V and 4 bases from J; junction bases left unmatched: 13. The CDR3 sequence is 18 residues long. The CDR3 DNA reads TGCGCCAGCAGCCCAACCCCCTTGACTAGCGGGGGGCCAGAGACCCAGTACTTC. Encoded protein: CASSPTPLTSGGPETQYF.

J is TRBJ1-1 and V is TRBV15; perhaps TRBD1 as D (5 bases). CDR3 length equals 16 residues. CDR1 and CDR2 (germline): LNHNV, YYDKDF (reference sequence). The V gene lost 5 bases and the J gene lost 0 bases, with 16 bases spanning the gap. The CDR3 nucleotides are TGTGCCACCAGCGCCCTGGGGCGGGGGATGAACACTGAAGCTTTCTTT. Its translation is CATSALGRGMNTEAFF.

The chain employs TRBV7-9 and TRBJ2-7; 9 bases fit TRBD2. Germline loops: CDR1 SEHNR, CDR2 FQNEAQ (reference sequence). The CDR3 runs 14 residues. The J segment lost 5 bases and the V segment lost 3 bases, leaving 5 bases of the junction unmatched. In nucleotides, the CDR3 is TGTGCCAGCAGCTTGGGCGGGGGGGCTCACGAGCAGTACTTC. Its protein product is CASSLGGGAHEQYF.

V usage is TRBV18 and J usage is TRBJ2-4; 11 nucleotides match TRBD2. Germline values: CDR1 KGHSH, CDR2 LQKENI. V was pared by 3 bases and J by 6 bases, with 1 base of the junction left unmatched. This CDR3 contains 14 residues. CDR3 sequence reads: CASSPGLAVNIQYF. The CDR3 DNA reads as TGTGCCAGCTCACCGGGACTAGCGGTAAACATTCAGTACTTC.

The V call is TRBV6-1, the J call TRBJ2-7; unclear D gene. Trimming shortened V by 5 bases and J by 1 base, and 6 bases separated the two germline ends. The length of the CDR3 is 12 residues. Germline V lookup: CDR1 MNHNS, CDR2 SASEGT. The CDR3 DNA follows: TGTGCCAGCAGTTCCGATTCCTACGAGCAGTACTTC. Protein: CASSSDSYEQYF.

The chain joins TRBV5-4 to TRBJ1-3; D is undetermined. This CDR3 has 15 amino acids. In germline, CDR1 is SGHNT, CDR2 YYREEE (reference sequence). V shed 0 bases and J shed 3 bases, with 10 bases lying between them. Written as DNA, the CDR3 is TGTGCCAGCAGCTTGGACAGAGGAGGTGGAAACACCATATATTTT. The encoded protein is CASSLDRGGGNTIYF.

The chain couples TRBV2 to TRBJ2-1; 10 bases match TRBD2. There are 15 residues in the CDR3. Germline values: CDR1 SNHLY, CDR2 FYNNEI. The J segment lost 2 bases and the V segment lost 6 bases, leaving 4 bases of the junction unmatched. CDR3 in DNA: TGTGCCAGCAGGGAGGGACTAGCGACCTACAATGAGCAGTTCTTC. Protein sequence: CASREGLATYNEQFF.

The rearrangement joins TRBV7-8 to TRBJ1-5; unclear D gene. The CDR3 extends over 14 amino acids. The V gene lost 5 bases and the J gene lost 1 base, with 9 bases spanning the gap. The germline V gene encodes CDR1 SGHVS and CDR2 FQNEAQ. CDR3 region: CASSPSESNQPQHF. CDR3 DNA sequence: TGTGCCAGCAGCCCCAGTGAGAGCAATCAGCCCCAGCATTTT.

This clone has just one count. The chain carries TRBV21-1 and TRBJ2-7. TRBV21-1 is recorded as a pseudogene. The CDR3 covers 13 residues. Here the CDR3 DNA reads TGTGCCAGCAGCAGAAGGGCGGACTACGAGCAGTACTTC. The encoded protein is CASSRRADYEQYF.